This T cell receptor beta chain was identified in a study of blood T cell repertoires in COVID-19. Across the whole study: Italy, Spain and the United States were the sources of the convalescent and acute COVID-19 samples. Sample material is recorded as cDNA or gDNA derived from T cells, B-cell-depleted T cells, or PBMCs.

Methods used by the authors: From reference gene primer amplification, estimates of nucleated cell counts were derived. TCRdb's table, derived via immunoSEQ multiplex PCR, lists solely in-frame clones and lacks some. V and J calls and clone size are copied from that table; D and trimming were computed from the DNA. The repertoire holds under 500,000 clones, with around 88% as singletons. Per the germline V gene, CDR1 is SNHLY and CDR2 is FYNNEI. The V gene end was trimmed by 5 bases and the J gene end by 0 bases; junction bases not matched to a gene: 11. The CDR3 is 18 amino acids. The chain uses TRBV2 and TRBJ1-1; 11 bases match TRBD1. Sequenced: peripheral blood. This sequence was found in a woman aged 25-40 years with acute or convalescent COVID-19. The CDR3 spells CASSIRGPGQGVNTEAFF. The DNA of the CDR3 is TGTGCCAGCAGTATCCGGGGGCCGGGACAGGGGGTGAACACTGAAGCTTTCTTT.